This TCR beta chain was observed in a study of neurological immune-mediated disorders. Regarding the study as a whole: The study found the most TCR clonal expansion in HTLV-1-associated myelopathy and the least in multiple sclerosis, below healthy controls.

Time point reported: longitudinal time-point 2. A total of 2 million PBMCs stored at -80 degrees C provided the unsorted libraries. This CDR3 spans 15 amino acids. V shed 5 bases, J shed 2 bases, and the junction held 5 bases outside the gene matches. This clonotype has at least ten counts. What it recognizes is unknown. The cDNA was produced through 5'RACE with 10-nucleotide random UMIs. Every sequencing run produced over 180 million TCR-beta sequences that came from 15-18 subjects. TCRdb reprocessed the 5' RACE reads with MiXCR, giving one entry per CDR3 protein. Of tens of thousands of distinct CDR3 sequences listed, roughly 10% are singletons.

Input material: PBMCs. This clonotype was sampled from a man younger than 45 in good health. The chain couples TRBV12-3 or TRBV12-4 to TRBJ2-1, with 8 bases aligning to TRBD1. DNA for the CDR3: TGTGCCAGCAGTGGACAGGGTCGCGCCTACAATGAGCAGTTCTTC. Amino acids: CASSGQGRAYNEQFF.